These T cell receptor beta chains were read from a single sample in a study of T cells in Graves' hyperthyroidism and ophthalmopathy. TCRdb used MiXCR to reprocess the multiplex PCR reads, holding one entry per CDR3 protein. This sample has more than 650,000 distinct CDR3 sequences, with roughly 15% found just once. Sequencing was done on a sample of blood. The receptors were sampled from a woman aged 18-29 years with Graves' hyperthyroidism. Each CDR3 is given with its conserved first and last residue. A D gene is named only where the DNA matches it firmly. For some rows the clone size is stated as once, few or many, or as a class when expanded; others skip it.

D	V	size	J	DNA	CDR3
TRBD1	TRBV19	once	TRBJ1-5	TGTGCCAGTAGGGCGGGACAGTATAGCAATCAGCCCCAGCATTTT	CASRAGQYSNQPQHF
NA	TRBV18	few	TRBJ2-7	TGTGCCAGCTCGTTCATTACTCATAGCCCCTACGAGCAGTACTTC	CASSFITHSPYEQYF
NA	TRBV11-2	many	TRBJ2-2	TGTGCCAGCTCAAGTACCTGGACTGAGCATACCGGGGAGCTGTTTTTT	CASSSTWTEHTGELFF
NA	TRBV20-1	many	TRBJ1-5	TGCAGTGCTAGAGATCGATCGGGCAATCAGCCCCAGCATTTT	CSARDRSGNQPQHF
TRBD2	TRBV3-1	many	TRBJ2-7	TGTGCCAGCAGCAGCTGGGGAGGGAAATACGAGCAGTACTTC	CASSSWGGKYEQYF
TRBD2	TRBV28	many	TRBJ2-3	TGTGCCAGCAGTTACCTGACTAGCGGGAAGGAGGATACGCAGTATTTT	CASSYLTSGKEDTQYF
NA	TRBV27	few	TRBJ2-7	TGTGCCAGCAGTTATGAGCAGGGGTACGAGCAGTACTTC	CASSYEQGYEQYF
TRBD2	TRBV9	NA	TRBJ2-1	TGTGCCAGCAGCGCCGGGACTAGCGGGAGTGGCAATGAGCAGTTCTTC	CASSAGTSGSGNEQFF
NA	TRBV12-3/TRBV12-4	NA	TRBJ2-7	TGTGCCAGCACCCTACACGGCGGCTACGAGCAGTACTTC	CASTLHGGYEQYF
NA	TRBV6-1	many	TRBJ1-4	TGTGCCAGCAAAACAGGGACAACTAATGAAAAACTGTTTTTT	CASKTGTTNEKLFF
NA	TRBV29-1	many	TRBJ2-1	TGCAGCGTTGAAGGTGGACAGATGAGCTCCTACAATGAGCAGTTCTTC	CSVEGGQMSSYNEQFF
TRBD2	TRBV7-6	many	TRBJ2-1	TGTGCCAGCAGCTCCTCTAGCGGGGCTTACAATGAGCAGTTCTTC	CASSSSSGAYNEQFF
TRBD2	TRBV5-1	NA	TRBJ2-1	TGCGCCAGTATGACTAGCGGGAGTTCGGCTGAGCAGTTCTTC	CASMTSGSSAEQFF
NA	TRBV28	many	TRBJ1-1	TGTGCCAGCAGTTTGGAGCTCGTTGGCGGCAAGGGGATCACTGAAGCTTTCTTT	CASSLELVGGKGITEAFF
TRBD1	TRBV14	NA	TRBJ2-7	TGTGCCAGCAGTCAAGGCCCCCGGGACAGGATTACCTACGAGCAGTACTTC	CASSQGPRDRITYEQYF
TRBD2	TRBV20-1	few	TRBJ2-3	TGCAGTGCTAGAGGAAGTATACTAGCGGGAAACACAGATACGCAGTATTTT	CSARGSILAGNTDTQYF
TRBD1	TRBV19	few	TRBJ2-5	TGTGCCAGTAGTATTTCGACAGGGAGACAGACCCAGTACTTC	CASSISTGRQTQYF
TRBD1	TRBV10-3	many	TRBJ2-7	TGTGCCATCAGCCGGGGACAGGCTTCCTACGAGCAGTACTTC	CAISRGQASYEQYF
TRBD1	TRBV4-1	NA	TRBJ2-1	TGCGCCAGCAGCCAAGGGCCTCGGGACAGGGCTAATGAGCAGTTCTTC	CASSQGPRDRANEQFF
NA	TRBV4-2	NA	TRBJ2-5	TGTGCCAGCAGCCAAGGGTCCACAGGGAACCAAGAGACCCAGTACTTC	CASSQGSTGNQETQYF
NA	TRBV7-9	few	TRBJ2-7	TGTGCCAGCAGCCCTCCTTGTAACCCGGCCCGCGAGCAGTACTTC	CASSPPCNPAREQYF
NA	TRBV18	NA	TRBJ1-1	TGTGCCAGCTCACCAAATGGACGGGGGACTGAAGCTTTCTTT	CASSPNGRGTEAFF
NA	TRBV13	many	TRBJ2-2	TGTGCCAGCAGCTTAGGGTCCTACTTCCCCGGGGAGCTGTTTTTT	CASSLGSYFPGELFF
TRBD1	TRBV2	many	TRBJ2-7	TGTGCCACCGTCGATGGACAGGGTAATGAGCAGTACTTC	CATVDGQGNEQYF
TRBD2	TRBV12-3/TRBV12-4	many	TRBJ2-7	TGTGCCAGCAGTTTAGGGCGACTAGCGGCTAATTACGAGCAGTACTTC	CASSLGRLAANYEQYF
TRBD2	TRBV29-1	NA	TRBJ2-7	TGCAGCGTTGAATCGCGGAGGACTAGCGGGAGAACCTACGAGCAGTACTTC	CSVESRRTSGRTYEQYF
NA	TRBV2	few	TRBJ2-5	TGTGCCAGCAGTGTTCGACCCGGGGAGACCCAGTACTTC	CASSVRPGETQYF
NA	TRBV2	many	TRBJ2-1	TGTGCCAGCGTCCTGGCGGGGTACAATGAGCAGTTCTTC	CASVLAGYNEQFF
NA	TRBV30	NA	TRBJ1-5	TGTGCCTGGGAAAGGGGGTTAGATCAGCCCCAGCATTTT	CAWERGLDQPQHF
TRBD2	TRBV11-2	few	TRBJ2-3	TGTGCCAGCACTCTAGCGGGATGGGCAGATACGCAGTATTTT	CASTLAGWADTQYF
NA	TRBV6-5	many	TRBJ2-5	TGTGCCAGCAGTTACTACGGAGGGACCGGGACTCGAGAGACCCAGTACTTC	CASSYYGGTGTRETQYF
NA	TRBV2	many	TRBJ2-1	TGTGCCAGCACTCTCCTCAGCAGCTCCTACAATGAGCAGTTCTTC	CASTLLSSSYNEQFF
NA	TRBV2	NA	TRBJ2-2	TGTGCCAGCAGCGTCAGTATGACAGCCCGGCGGAACACCGGGGAGCTGTTTTTT	CASSVSMTARRNTGELFF
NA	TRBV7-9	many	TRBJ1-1	TGTGCCAGCAGCTTAGGGCCGGGGATGAACACTGAAGCTTTCTTT	CASSLGPGMNTEAFF
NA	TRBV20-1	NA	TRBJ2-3	TGCAGTGCCCCGGGGCGGGGCACAGATACGCAGTATTTT	CSAPGRGTDTQYF
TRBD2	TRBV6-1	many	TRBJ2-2	TGTGCCAGTAGGACTAGCGGGGCGAACACCGGGGAGCTGTTTTTT	CASRTSGANTGELFF
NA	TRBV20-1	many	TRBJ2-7	TGCAGTGCTAGAGCTGGGGTAGGGTCTTGGGAGCAGTACTTC	CSARAGVGSWEQYF
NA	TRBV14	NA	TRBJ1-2	TGTGCCAGCAGCCAAGCGCCCCCGGGGCGCGACTATGGCTACACCTTC	CASSQAPPGRDYGYTF
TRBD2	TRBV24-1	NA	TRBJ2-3	TGTGCCACCAGTGATCCAAGACCCGGGAGGGGGACAGATACGCAGTATTTT	CATSDPRPGRGTDTQYF
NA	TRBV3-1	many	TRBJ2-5	TGTGCCAGCAGCCCGCGACTCGGATTTCAAGAGACCCAGTACTTC	CASSPRLGFQETQYF
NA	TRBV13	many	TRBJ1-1	TGTGCCAGCAGCTTTTCCTCTCGGATGAACACTGAAGCTTTCTTT	CASSFSSRMNTEAFF
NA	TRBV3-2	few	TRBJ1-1	TGTGCCAGCAGCCCCTCATTCATGACTGAAGCTTTCTTT	CASSPSFMTEAFF
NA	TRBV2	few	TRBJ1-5	TGTGCCAGCAGTGAAGGCGGTTATCAGCCCCAGCATTTT	CASSEGGYQPQHF
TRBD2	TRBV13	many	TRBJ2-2	TGTGCCAGCACCGCAGCGGGAGGAAGGAACGGGGAGCTGTTTTTT	CASTAAGGRNGELFF
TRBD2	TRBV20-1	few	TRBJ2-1	TGCAGTGCTCTTTGGCCTAGCGGGAGGGCGTTGGGTGAGCAGTTCTTC	CSALWPSGRALGEQFF